The clone carrying this TCR beta chain appeared once. No antigen is known for it. The sample belongs to a study of memory CD4+ T cells and cytomegalovirus serostatus. Profiling relied on immunoSEQ multiplex PCR, and the TCRdb table lists in-frame clones only, not all of them. The sample shows some 50,000 clones, around 70% of them seen only once. Trimming removed 7 bases from V and 5 bases from J, with 20 bases in between. CDR1 is SGHTA, CDR2 FQGNSA, per germline. This CDR3 has 15 amino acids. Single viable CD3+CD4+CD8-CD45RO+ cells were sorted as the memory CD4+ T cells. Serum IgG to CMV pp150, pp28, p38 and p52 defined serostatus. The study's findings and limits: A US-trained random forest predicted CMV serostatus with median AUC about 0.92.

The chain carries TRBV7-2 and TRBJ2-5; D remains unclear. The sequenced material came from memory CD4+ T cells from blood. The sequence derives from an adult in good health and CMV-seropositive. The CDR3 nucleotides are TGTGCCAGCAAGATTACGTCCGGTGACGGGGAGACCCAGTACTTC. Translating it yields CASKITSGDGETQYF.